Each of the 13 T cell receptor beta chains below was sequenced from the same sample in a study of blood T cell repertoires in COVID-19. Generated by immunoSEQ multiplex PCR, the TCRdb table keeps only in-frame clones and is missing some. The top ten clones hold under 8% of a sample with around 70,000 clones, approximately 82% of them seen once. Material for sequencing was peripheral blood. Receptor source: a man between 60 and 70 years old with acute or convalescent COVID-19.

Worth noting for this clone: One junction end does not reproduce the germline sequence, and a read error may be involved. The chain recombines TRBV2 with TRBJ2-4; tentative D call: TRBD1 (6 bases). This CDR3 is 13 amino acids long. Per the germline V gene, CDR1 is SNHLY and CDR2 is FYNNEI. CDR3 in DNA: TGTGCCAGCGGTGACAGGGCCAAAAACATTCAGTACTTC. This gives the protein CASGDRAKNIQYF.

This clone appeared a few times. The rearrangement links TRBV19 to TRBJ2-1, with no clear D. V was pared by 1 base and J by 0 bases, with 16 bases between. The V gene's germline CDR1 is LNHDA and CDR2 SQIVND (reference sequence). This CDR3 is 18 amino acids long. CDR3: CASSIGIARGYSYNEQFF. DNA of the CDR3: TGTGCCAGTAGTATAGGAATCGCTAGAGGTTACTCCTACAATGAGCAGTTCTTC. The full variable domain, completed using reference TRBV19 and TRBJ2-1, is DGGITQSPKYLFRKEGQNVTLSCEQNLNHDAMYWYRQDPGQGLRLIYYSQIVNDFQKGDIAEGYSVSREKKESFPLTVTSAQKNPTAFYLCASSIGIARGYSYNEQFFGPGTRLTVL.

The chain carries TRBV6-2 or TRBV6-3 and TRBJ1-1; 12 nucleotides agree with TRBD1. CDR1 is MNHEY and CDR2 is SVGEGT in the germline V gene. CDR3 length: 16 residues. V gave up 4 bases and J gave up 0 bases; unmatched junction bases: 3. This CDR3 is CASSSRDRGLNTEAFF. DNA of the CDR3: TGTGCCAGCAGTTCCCGGGACAGGGGGCTGAACACTGAAGCTTTCTTT.

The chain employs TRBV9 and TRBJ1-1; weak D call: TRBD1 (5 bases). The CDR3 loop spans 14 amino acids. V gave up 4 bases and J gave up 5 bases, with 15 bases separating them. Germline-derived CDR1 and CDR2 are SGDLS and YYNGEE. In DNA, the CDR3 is TGTGCCAGCAGCCCCTGGGGGGGGGAGACTGAAGCTTTCTTT. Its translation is CASSPWGGETEAFF.

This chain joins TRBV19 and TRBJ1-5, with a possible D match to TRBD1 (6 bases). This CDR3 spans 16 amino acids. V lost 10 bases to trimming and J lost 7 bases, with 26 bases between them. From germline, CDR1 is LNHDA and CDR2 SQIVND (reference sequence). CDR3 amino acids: CATSSQSVGAWQPQHF. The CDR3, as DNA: TGTGCCACCTCGTCCCAATCCGTGGGGGCATGGCAGCCCCAGCATTTT.

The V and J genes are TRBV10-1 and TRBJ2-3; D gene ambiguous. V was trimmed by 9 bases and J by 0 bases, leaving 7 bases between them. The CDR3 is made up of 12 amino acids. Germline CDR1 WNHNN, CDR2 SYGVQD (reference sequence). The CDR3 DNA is TGCGCCAGTTCCAGGAGCACAGATACGCAGTATTTT. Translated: CASSRSTDTQYF.

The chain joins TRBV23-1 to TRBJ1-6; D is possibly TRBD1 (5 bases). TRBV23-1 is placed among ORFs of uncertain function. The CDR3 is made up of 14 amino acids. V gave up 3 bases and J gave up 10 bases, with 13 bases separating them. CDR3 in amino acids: CASSHSAGLSPLHF. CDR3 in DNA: TGCGCCAGCAGTCACTCGGCAGGGCTATCACCCCTCCACTTT.

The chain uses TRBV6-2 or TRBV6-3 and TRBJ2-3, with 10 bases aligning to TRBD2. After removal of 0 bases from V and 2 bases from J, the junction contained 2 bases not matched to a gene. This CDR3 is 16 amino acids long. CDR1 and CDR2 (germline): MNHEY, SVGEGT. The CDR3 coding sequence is TGTGCCAGCAGTTACTCAGCGGGGGGGTACACAGATACGCAGTATTTT. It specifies CASSYSAGGYTDTQYF.

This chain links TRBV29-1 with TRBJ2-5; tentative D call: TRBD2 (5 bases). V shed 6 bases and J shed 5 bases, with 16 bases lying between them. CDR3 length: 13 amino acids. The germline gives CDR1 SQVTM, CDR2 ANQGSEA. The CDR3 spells CSVTPGFGETQYF. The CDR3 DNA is TGCAGCGTAACCCCGGGGTTCGGCGAGACCCAGTACTTC.

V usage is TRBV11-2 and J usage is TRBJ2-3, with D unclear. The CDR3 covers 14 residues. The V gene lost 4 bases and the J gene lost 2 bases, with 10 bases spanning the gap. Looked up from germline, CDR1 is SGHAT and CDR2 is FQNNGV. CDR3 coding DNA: TGTGCCAGCAGCTCTACCAGGATCACAGATACGCAGTATTTT. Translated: CASSSTRITDTQYF.

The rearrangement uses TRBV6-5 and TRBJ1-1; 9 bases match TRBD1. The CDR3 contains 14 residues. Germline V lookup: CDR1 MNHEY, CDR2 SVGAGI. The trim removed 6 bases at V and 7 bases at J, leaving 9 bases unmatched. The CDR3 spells CASSKSGQGGEAFF. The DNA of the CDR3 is TGTGCCAGCAGCAAGTCGGGACAGGGCGGTGAAGCTTTCTTT.

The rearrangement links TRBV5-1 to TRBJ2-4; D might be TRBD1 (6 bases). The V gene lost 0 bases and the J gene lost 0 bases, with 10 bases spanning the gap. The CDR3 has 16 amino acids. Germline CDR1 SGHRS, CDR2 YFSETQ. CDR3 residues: CASSLGQALAKNIQYF. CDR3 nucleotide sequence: TGCGCCAGCAGCTTGGGACAGGCACTAGCCAAAAACATTCAGTACTTC.

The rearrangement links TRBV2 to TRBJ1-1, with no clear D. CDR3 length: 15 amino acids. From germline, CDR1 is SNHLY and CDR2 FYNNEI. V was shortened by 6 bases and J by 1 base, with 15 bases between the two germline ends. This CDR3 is CASRWGGRTNTEAFF. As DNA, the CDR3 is TGTGCCAGCAGATGGGGAGGGAGAACGAACACTGAAGCTTTCTTT.